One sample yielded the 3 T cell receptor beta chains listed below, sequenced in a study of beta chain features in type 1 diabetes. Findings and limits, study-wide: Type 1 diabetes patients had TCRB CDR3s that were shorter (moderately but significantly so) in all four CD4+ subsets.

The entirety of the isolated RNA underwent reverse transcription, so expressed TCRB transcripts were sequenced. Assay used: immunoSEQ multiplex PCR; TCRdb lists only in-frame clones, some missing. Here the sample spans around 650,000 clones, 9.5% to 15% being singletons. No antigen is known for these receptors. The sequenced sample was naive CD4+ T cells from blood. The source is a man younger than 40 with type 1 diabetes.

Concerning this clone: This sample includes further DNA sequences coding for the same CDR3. The CDR3 bases are TGTGCCTGGAGTGCGAGCTACGAGCAGTACTTC. This encodes CAWSASYEQYF. The rearrangement joins TRBV30 to TRBJ2-7; D remains ambiguous. Germline values: CDR1 GTSNPN, CDR2 SVGIG (reference sequence). V lost 1 base, J lost 3 bases, and 4 bases lay in between. CDR3 length: 11 amino acids. The full variable domain, completed using reference TRBV30 and TRBJ2-7, is SQTIHQWPATLVQPVGSPLSLECTVEGTSNPNLYWYRQAAGRGLQLLFYSVGIGQISSEVPQNLSASRPQDRQFILSSKKLLLSDSGFYLCAWSASYEQYFGPGTRLTVT.

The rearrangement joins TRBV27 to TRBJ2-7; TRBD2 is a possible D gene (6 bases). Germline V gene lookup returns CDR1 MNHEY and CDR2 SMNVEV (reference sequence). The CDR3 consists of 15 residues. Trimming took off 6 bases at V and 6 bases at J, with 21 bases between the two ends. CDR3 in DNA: TGTGCCAGCAGAAACGCGGGGCTAAATAGGGGCGAGCAGTACTTC. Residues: CASRNAGLNRGEQYF.

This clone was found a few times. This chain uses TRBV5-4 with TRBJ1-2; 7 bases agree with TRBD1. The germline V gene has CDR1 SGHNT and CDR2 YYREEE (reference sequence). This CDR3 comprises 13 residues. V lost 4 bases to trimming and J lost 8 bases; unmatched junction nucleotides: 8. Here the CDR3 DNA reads TGTGCCAGCAGCCAAACAGGGGCACGGGGCTACACCTTC. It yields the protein CASSQTGARGYTF.